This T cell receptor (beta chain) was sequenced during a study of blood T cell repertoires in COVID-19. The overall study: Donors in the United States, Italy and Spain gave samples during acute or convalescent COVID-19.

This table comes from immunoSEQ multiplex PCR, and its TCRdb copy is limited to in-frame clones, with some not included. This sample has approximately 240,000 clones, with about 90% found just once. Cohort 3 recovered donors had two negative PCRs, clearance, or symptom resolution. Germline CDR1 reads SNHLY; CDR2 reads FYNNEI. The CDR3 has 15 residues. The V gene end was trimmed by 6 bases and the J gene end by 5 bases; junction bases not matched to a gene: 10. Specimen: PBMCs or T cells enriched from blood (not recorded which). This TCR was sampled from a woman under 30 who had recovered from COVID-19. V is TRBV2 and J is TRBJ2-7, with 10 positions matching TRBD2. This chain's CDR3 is CASRDSSGSGDEQYF. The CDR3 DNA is TGTGCCAGCAGGGATTCTAGCGGGAGTGGGGACGAGCAGTACTTC.